Included here is one T cell receptor (beta chain) sequence, with context. This clonotype was picked up a small number of times. Its antigen remains undetermined. Base qualities are missing; no much larger clone stands one base away. Inclusive of the bounding cysteine and phenylalanine, the CDR3 is 12 residues long. Left in the record is the CDR3 DNA by itself, 36 bases read in frame from the first base. The germline ends are 10 bases apart after V is trimmed by 3 bases and J by 10 bases. Sequences MNHNS (CDR1) and SASEGT (CDR2) are obtained from the germline V gene. The record originates from a study of post-analysis software for immune sequencing data (dated by TCRdb to about 2015). Background on the whole study: The recorded disease courses included relapsing-remitting, secondary progressive and progressive-relapsing multiple sclerosis, and some patients had no subtype annotation. The patient repertoires were set against 11 previously published healthy control repertoires from donors whose ages ranged from roughly 6 to 26 years. A subset of samples was prepared in parallel using single-end sample barcoding, then pooled and co-amplified after Illumina adapter ligation. The investigation overall reported the following: When samples were clustered directly using the F measure, samples prepared in the same batch co-clustered strongly, which prompted a batch-effect correction. The control group was slightly older than the multiple sclerosis patient group. Multiple sclerosis patients had significantly lower normalized Chao1 diversity than controls, a result that suggests substantial peripheral T-cell clonal expansion. Significantly higher frequencies in patients than in controls were found for five TRBV segments, including TRBV5-6, TRBV5-1 and TRBV20-1.

To demonstrate the VDJtools post-analysis software, TCR beta repertoires were profiled from the peripheral blood of about 13 young patients with multiple sclerosis. The multiple sclerosis patients were children and adolescents ranging in age from about 6 to 16 years. The method behind the library was PCR. TCRdb lists the instrument as Illumina HiSeq 2500. Unique molecular identifiers were incorporated into TCR beta cDNA libraries to reduce PCR and sequencing biases. Per 1 to 10 million input T cells, roughly 0.5 million cDNA molecules were obtained, such that each molecule approximated one T cell. The same protocol used for the earlier healthy control dataset was applied to prepare and sequence the patient libraries. Samples belonging to the same batch were prepared together, multiplexed and sequenced on a shared HiSeq lane. Processing in the source paper ran as follows. MIGEC handled the raw barcoded reads, throwing out single-read molecular identifier groups before consensus assembly and CDR3 extraction. Clonotype tables were post-analysed with VDJtools, and diversity was normalized by down-sampling all datasets to the smallest sample size. Repertoire overlap clustering matched CDR3 amino acid but not nucleotide sequences to correct batch-related cross-sample contamination. TCRdb trimmed the raw reads at Q25, called clones with MiXCR and kept productive beta chains. Here each entry gathers all rows of one CDR3 protein and keeps the most common genes and DNA. TCRdb, rather than the study authors, made the V and J calls. In this sample the table shows 450,000 to 700,000 distinct CDR3 sequences, about 40% of which occur a single time. The ten largest clones add up to under 2% of the sample.

The rearrangement combines TRBV6-1 with TRBJ2-1; no D gene call is confident. This sequence was found in a girl under 18 with multiple sclerosis. Sequencing was done on a sample of blood. CDR3 sequence: CASSEAFMEQFF. The DNA is as follows: TGTGCCAGCAGTGAGGCGTTCATGGAGCAGTTCTTC.